A single sample gave rise to the 7 T cell receptor beta chains below, sequenced in a study of T-cell memory formation after mild COVID-19. TCRdb re-derived calls from the 5' RACE reads in MiXCR, one entry per CDR3 protein. The sample records roughly 150,000 distinct CDR3 sequences, around 14% being singletons. Material: PBMCs or a T cell subset sorted from them (not recorded which). All receptors come from an adult woman who had mild COVID-19 (a few samples of this study predate the infection). Cell type and time point are not known.

This clonotype has only a few counts. The CDR3 sequence: CASSPTLLAGGPVPFRETQYF. As DNA, the CDR3 is TGTGCCAGCAGTCCTACCCTCCTAGCGGGAGGGCCAGTCCCTTTCCGAGAGACCCAGTACTTC. The chain employs TRBV6-5 and TRBJ2-5, with 12 bases that match TRBD2. The germline CDR1 and CDR2 sequences are MNHEY and SVGAGI. Trimming took 5 bases from V and 4 from J; bases not matched to a gene: 23. This CDR3 is 21 amino acids long.

Only a few counts were recorded for this clonotype. V gene TRBV19 combines with J gene TRBJ2-3, with D possibly being TRBD2 (6 bases). The CDR3 totals 10 residues. Germline V gives CDR1 LNHDA, CDR2 SQIVND (reference sequence). V was cut by 10 bases and J by 7 bases, with 9 bases left in between. CDR3 in DNA: TGTGCCACGGGGACTCATACGCAGTATTTT. Protein product: CATGTHTQYF.

This clonotype was found many times. The rearrangement uses TRBV19 and TRBJ1-1; D is possibly TRBD1 (5 bases). CDR1 and CDR2 from the germline V gene are LNHDA and SQIVND (reference sequence). The CDR3 runs 12 residues. With 11 bases removed from V and 4 bases from J, the gap between germline ends came to 14 bases. The CDR3 spells CACARASTEAFF. The CDR3 DNA follows: TGTGCCTGCGCCAGGGCATCCACTGAAGCTTTCTTT.

There are a few counts of this clonotype. The chain joins TRBV7-9 to TRBJ2-7; a weak D match, TRBD2 (5 bases). V was shortened by 7 bases and J by 0 bases, with 10 bases between the two germline ends. The CDR3 is 13 residues long. Germline values: CDR1 SEHNR, CDR2 FQNEAQ (reference sequence). For the CDR3, the DNA is TGTGCCAGCACCGAGGGTACCTCCTACGAGCAGTACTTC. This translates into CASTEGTSYEQYF.

The rearrangement joins TRBV29-1 to TRBJ2-1; D perhaps matches TRBD2 (6 bases). CDR3 length equals 16 residues. Trimming shortened V by 0 bases and J by 4 bases, and 16 bases separated the two germline ends. Germline CDR1 and CDR2: SQVTM and ANQGSEA. This chain's CDR3 is CSVEDGGTRNYNEQFF. In nucleotides, the CDR3 is TGCAGCGTTGAAGATGGCGGGACCAGAAATTACAATGAGCAGTTCTTC.

The chain uses TRBV5-1 and TRBJ2-7, with D perhaps matching TRBD1 (6 bases). Germline CDR1 is SGHRS and CDR2 is YFSETQ. This CDR3 is built from 14 residues. V shed 4 bases and J shed 3 bases, with 14 bases lying between them. The CDR3 spells CASSAKQGNYEQYF. The CDR3 DNA is TGCGCCAGCAGCGCCAAACAGGGCAACTACGAGCAGTACTTC. Using reference TRBV5-1 and TRBJ2-7 for the parts outside the CDR3, the full variable domain is KAGVTQTPRYLIKTRGQQVTLSCSPISGHRSVSWYQQTPGQGLQFLFEYFSETQRNKGNFPGRFSGRQFSNSRSEMNVSTLELGDSALYLCASSAKQGNYEQYFGPGTRLTVT.

V usage is TRBV12-3 or TRBV12-4 and J usage is TRBJ2-1, with TRBD2 matching 12 bases. J gave up 10 bases and V 2 bases, and 15 bases lay outside the gene matches. The CDR3 has 18 amino acids. CDR3 loop: CASSLLTSGSLRLREQFF. For the CDR3, the DNA is TGTGCCAGCAGTTTACTGACTAGCGGGAGCCTCCGACTCAGGGAGCAGTTCTTC.